This entry lists 15 T cell receptor beta chains sequenced from one sample in a study of T cell responses to AZD1222 COVID-19 vaccine. TCRdb keeps only in-frame clones here, not all; method: immunoSEQ multiplex PCR. The data show around 160,000 clones, about 92% seen once. This material consisted of peripheral blood, taken on day 0 of AZD1222 vaccination. The receptors come from an adult in good health.

The J gene is TRBJ1-3, the V gene TRBV18; TRBD1 is a possible D gene (6 bases). The CDR3 consists of 15 residues. V was shortened by 3 bases and J by 0 bases, with 9 bases between the two germline ends. Germline CDR1 is KGHSH and CDR2 is LQKENI. CDR3 sequence reads: CASSPSGHSGNTIYF. The CDR3 DNA sequence: TGTGCCAGCTCACCCTCGGGACACTCTGGAAACACCATATATTTT.

The rearrangement uses TRBV9 and TRBJ1-6; no reliable D call. Per the germline V gene, CDR1 is SGDLS and CDR2 is YYNGEE. Trimming pared 0 bases from V and 0 bases from J, leaving 1 base between. The CDR3 spans 14 residues. CDR3 DNA: TGTGCCAGCAGCGTAGCCTCCTATAATTCACCCCTCCACTTT. It encodes CASSVASYNSPLHF.

V usage is TRBV19 and J usage is TRBJ1-1, with 9 positions matching TRBD1. The germline V gene encodes CDR1 LNHDA and CDR2 SQIVND (reference sequence). The junction had 5 bases not matched to a gene; V was cut back by 6 bases and J by 3 bases. This CDR3 contains 14 residues. The CDR3 loop is CASRRQGGDTEAFF. CDR3 in DNA: TGTGCCAGTAGAAGACAGGGGGGGGACACTGAAGCTTTCTTT.

The V call is TRBV11-3, the J call TRBJ2-5; 8 nucleotides line up with TRBD1. The V and J ends lost 5 bases and 1 base, in that order; junction bases with no gene match: 3. The germline V gene encodes CDR1 SGHNT and CDR2 YENEEA. The CDR3 has 14 amino acids. Here the CDR3 reads CASSRDRGQETQYF. In nucleotides, the CDR3 is TGTGCCAGCAGCCGCGACAGGGGCCAAGAGACCCAGTACTTC.

This clone has just one count. This chain connects TRBV9 to TRBJ1-2; D gene ambiguous. The CDR3 spans 12 residues. V lost 3 bases and J lost 4, with 7 bases in between. Germline V gene lookup returns CDR1 SGDLS and CDR2 YYNGEE. The CDR3 protein is CASSAGIYGYTF. DNA for the CDR3: TGTGCCAGCAGCGCGGGGATCTATGGCTACACCTTC. Full variable domain (missing parts from reference TRBV9 and TRBJ1-2): DSGVTQTPKHLITATGQRVTLRCSPRSGDLSVYWYQQSLDQGLQFLIQYYNGEERAKGNILERFSAQQFPDLHSELNLSSLELGDSALYFCASSAGIYGYTFGSGTRLTVV.

This chain connects TRBV5-8 to TRBJ2-5; D could derive from TRBD1 or TRBD2 (5 bases each). The CDR3 is 13 amino acids. Trimming stripped 0 bases from V and 5 bases from J, with 8 bases between. Germline V gene lookup returns CDR1 SGHTS and CDR2 YDEGEE. The CDR3 coding sequence is TGTGCCAGCAGCTTGGCTGAGGGGGAGACCCAGTACTTC. Translation: CASSLAEGETQYF.

The chain recombines TRBV6-1 with TRBJ1-5, with D hard to call. Germline loops: CDR1 MNHNS, CDR2 SASEGT. The germline V and J ends were trimmed by 1 base and 3 bases, with 19 bases remaining between them. This CDR3 is 18 amino acids long. CDR3 residues: CASSEGLGRPSFNQPQHF. The CDR3 nucleotides read TGTGCCAGCAGTGAAGGATTGGGCCGTCCGAGTTTCAATCAGCCCCAGCATTTT.

The V call is TRBV24-1, the J call TRBJ2-2; 7 bases line up with TRBD1. V lost 5 bases and J lost 6; bases outside the gene matches: 14. This CDR3 comprises 17 residues. Germline V gives CDR1 KGHDR, CDR2 SFDVKD. As DNA, the CDR3 is TGTGCCACCAGTGCCGGTCACAGGGGTGAGGACGCCGGGGAGCTGTTTTTT. Protein product: CATSAGHRGEDAGELFF.

The chain employs TRBV5-4 and TRBJ1-2, with 7 bases fitting TRBD1. The junction had 6 bases not matched to a gene; V was cut back by 0 bases and J by 7 bases. The CDR3 contains 14 residues. Germline V gives CDR1 SGHNT, CDR2 YYREEE (reference sequence). The DNA of the CDR3 is TGTGCCAGCAGCTTGGACAGGGGAGTCGGTGGCTACACCTTC. Translation gives CASSLDRGVGGYTF.

V gene TRBV19 combines with J gene TRBJ1-5, with a tentative D call TRBD1 (5 bases). The germline V gene has CDR1 LNHDA and CDR2 SQIVND (reference sequence). Trimming left V 3 bases short and J 2 bases short, with 11 bases between. This CDR3 comprises 15 residues. The CDR3: CASSIWSGGNQPQHF. The CDR3 DNA sequence: TGTGCCAGTAGTATCTGGTCGGGGGGCAATCAGCCCCAGCATTTT.

V and J are TRBV6-5 and TRBJ2-7, with D possibly TRBD1 on 5 matching bases. The V and J ends lost 6 bases and 9 bases respectively, with 24 bases between them. Germline V lookup: CDR1 MNHEY, CDR2 SVGAGI. The CDR3 length is 15 residues. The CDR3 DNA reads as TGTGCCAGCAGCGACGGCCGACAGATTAAGGATGGGCAGTACTTC. Translation: CASSDGRQIKDGQYF.

As for this clone: One end of the junction is discordant with germline, which a read error may explain. The rearrangement joins TRBV9 to TRBJ1-6; D unclear. The CDR3 loop spans 14 amino acids. The germline V gene encodes CDR1 SGDLS and CDR2 YYNGEE. The chain's CDR3 is CASSVLSSNSPLHF. CDR3 coding DNA: TGTGCTAGCAGCGTCCTCAGTTCCAATTCACCCCTCCACTTT.

The V gene is TRBV19, the J gene TRBJ2-3; D gene unclear. CDR1 is LNHDA, CDR2 SQIVND, per germline (reference sequence). V was clipped by 8 bases and J by 0 bases, with 9 bases between them. This CDR3 contains 13 residues. The CDR3, as DNA: TGTGCCAGTCAAAGACGGAGCACAGATACGCAGTATTTT. The encoded protein is CASQRRSTDTQYF. Complete variable domain (other parts from reference TRBV19 and TRBJ2-3): DGGITQSPKYLFRKEGQNVTLSCEQNLNHDAMYWYRQDPGQGLRLIYYSQIVNDFQKGDIAEGYSVSREKKESFPLTVTSAQKNPTAFYLCASQRRSTDTQYFGPGTRLTVL.

The chain couples TRBV19 to TRBJ2-7; perhaps TRBD1 as D (6 bases). Trimming stripped 4 bases from V and 3 bases from J, with 13 bases between. CDR1 and CDR2 (germline): LNHDA, SQIVND (reference sequence). The length of the CDR3 is 14 residues. The CDR3 region is CASSTPTGYYEQYF. CDR3 in DNA: TGTGCCAGTAGTACCCCGACAGGTTACTACGAGCAGTACTTC.

The chain joins TRBV6-1 to TRBJ1-4; D may be TRBD1 (5 bases). The CDR3 loop spans 15 amino acids. Deletions cut 3 bases from V and 0 bases from J, with 8 bases between. The germline V gene encodes CDR1 MNHNS and CDR2 SASEGT. DNA for the CDR3: TGTGCCAGCAGTGAGACAGCAGCAACTAATGAAAAACTGTTTTTT. Translation gives CASSETAATNEKLFF.